The 6 T cell receptor beta chains presented below share a single source sample, sequenced in a study of CD8+ T cells in alopecia areata. Following extraction, RNA underwent reverse transcription to cDNA, which served as the sequencing template. Sequenced by immunoSEQ multiplex PCR; TCRdb stores in-frame clones only, minus some. The table has more than 85,000 clones, under 45% seen once; the top ten hold roughly 0.83%. Sequencing input: CD4+ T cells sorted from blood. Receptor source: a human donor with alopecia areata.

The chain links TRBV5-1 to TRBJ2-1, with 8 bases identical to TRBD2. Germline loops: CDR1 SGHRS, CDR2 YFSETQ. V lost 5 bases and J lost 5; bases outside the gene matches: 6. This CDR3 is 14 amino acids long. The CDR3 loop reads CASRDTSGNNEQFF. The CDR3, as DNA: TGCGCCAGCAGGGATACTAGCGGCAACAATGAGCAGTTCTTC. Variable domain in full (rest from reference TRBV5-1 and TRBJ2-1): KAGVTQTPRYLIKTRGQQVTLSCSPISGHRSVSWYQQTPGQGLQFLFEYFSETQRNKGNFPGRFSGRQFSNSRSEMNVSTLELGDSALYLCASRDTSGNNEQFFGPGTRLTVL.

This clone turned up a few times. In DNA form, the CDR3 reads TGCAGCGCACTACCGGGACAGTCGAATGAGCAGTTCTTC. Residues: CSALPGQSNEQFF. The V gene is TRBV29-1, the J gene TRBJ2-1; the match to TRBD1 covers 7 bases. Trimming removed 7 bases from V and 7 bases from J; junction bases left unmatched: 10. The CDR3 length is 13 residues. From germline, CDR1 is SQVTM and CDR2 ANQGSEA.

This clone was recorded a few times. The rearrangement uses TRBV30 and TRBJ1-2, with D hard to call. The CDR3 totals 12 residues. Germline V gene lookup returns CDR1 GTSNPN and CDR2 SVGIG (reference sequence). The V end lost 2 bases, the J end lost 2 bases, and 6 bases lay between the germline ends. CDR3 sequence (DNA): TGTGCCTGGAGTTCCACGAACTATGGCTACACCTTC. The encoded protein is CAWSSTNYGYTF.

The chain is built from TRBV30 and TRBJ2-3; D is possibly TRBD1 or TRBD2 (5 bases each). Germline CDR1 GTSNPN, CDR2 SVGIG (reference sequence). The V end lost 4 bases, the J end lost 8 bases, and 10 bases lay between the germline ends. CDR3 size: 11 residues. The CDR3 DNA sequence: TGTGCCTGGAATGCTGGGGGTACGCAGTATTTT. Amino acids: CAWNAGGTQYF.

This chain connects TRBV30 to TRBJ2-1; possibly TRBD2 for D (5 bases). CDR1 GTSNPN and CDR2 SVGIG come from the germline V gene (reference sequence). V lost 4 bases and J 5 bases, leaving 9 bases between the germline ends. The CDR3 is made up of 12 amino acids. This chain's CDR3 is CAWTGSDNEQFF. Here the CDR3 DNA reads TGTGCCTGGACGGGAAGTGACAATGAGCAGTTCTTC.

This rearrangement joins TRBV5-1 to TRBJ2-1, with 7 bases lining up with TRBD2. J lost 7 bases, V lost 4 bases, and 14 bases had no gene match. Germline V gene lookup returns CDR1 SGHRS and CDR2 YFSETQ. The CDR3 runs 16 residues. CDR3 loop: CASSRGDPGAGNEQFF. The CDR3 DNA sequence: TGCGCCAGCAGCCGGGGGGACCCCGGTGCGGGGAATGAGCAGTTCTTC. Full variable domain (rest looked up from reference TRBV5-1 and TRBJ2-1): KAGVTQTPRYLIKTRGQQVTLSCSPISGHRSVSWYQQTPGQGLQFLFEYFSETQRNKGNFPGRFSGRQFSNSRSEMNVSTLELGDSALYLCASSRGDPGAGNEQFFGPGTRLTVL.